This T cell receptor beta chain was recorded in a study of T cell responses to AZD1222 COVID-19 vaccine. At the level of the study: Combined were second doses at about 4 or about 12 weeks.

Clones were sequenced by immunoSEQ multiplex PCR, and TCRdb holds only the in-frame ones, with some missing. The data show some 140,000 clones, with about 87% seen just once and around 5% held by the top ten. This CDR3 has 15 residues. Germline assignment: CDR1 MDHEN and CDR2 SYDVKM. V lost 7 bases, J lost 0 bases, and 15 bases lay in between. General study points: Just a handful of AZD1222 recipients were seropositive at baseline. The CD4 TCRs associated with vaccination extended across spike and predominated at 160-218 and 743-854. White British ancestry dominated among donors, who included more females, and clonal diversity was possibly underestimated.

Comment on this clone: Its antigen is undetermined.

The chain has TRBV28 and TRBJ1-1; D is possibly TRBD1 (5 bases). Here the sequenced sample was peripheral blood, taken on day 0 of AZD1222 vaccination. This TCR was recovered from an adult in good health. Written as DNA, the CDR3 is TGTGCCAGCAAGAGCGCAGGGTCGATGAACACTGAAGCTTTCTTT. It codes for CASKSAGSMNTEAFF.